The present TCR beta chain was sequenced within a study of T cell changes during pregnancy in multiple sclerosis. The repertoire was sequenced with immunoSEQ multiplex PCR; TCRdb's copy has only in-frame clones and lacks some. Among about 38,000 clones, around 90% were seen once, and the ten largest hold 0.55% to 0.7%. The CDR3 extends over 15 amino acids. The V gene's germline CDR1 is SGDLS and CDR2 YYNGEE. The V and J ends lost 2 bases and 6 bases, in that order; junction bases with no gene match: 1. The sample in question was CD4+ T cells from peripheral blood mononuclear cells, obtained in the second trimester of pregnancy. The sequence derives from a female donor with multiple sclerosis, enrolled in a pregnancy study. The chain links TRBV9 to TRBJ2-1, with 14 bases fitting TRBD2. Here the CDR3 reads CASSVGTSGSNEQFF. The CDR3 DNA is TGTGCCAGCAGCGTCGGGACTAGCGGGAGCAATGAGCAGTTCTTC.